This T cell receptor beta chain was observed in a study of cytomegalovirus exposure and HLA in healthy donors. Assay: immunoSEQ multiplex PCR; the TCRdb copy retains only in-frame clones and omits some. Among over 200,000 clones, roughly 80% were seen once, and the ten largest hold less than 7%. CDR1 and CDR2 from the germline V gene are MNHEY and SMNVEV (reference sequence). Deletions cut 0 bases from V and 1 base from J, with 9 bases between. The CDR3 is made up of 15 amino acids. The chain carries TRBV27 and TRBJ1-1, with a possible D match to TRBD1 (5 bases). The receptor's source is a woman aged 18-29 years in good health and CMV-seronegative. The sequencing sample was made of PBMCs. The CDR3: CASSLSATGNTEAFF. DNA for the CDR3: TGTGCCAGCAGTTTATCGGCTACAGGGAACACTGAAGCTTTCTTT.